Listed here are 18 T cell receptor beta chains from one sample, sequenced in a study of shared clonotypes between healthy human individuals. The method was immunoSEQ multiplex PCR; TCRdb's version includes in-frame clones alone and lacks a portion of them. The sample holds 2 million or so clones; over 85% are singletons and the top ten take roughly 1.1%. Only CD45RO-negative cells positively selected for CCR7 counted as naive CD8 cells, so terminally differentiated effector memory CD45RA+ cells were excluded. Sequenced: naive CD8+ T cells sorted from blood. The origin of the receptors is a man aged 18 to 30 in good health.

This chain uses TRBV6-6 with TRBJ2-2, with 7 bases aligning to TRBD1. Per the germline V gene, CDR1 is MNHNY and CDR2 is SVGAGI (reference sequence). The CDR3 runs to 14 residues. V was pared by 9 bases and J by 7 bases, with 11 bases of the junction left unmatched. CDR3 in DNA: TGTGCCAGTAACACAGGGGCTACGAGCGGGGAGCTGTTTTTT. Encoded protein: CASNTGATSGELFF.

The J gene is TRBJ2-1, the V gene TRBV7-9; 7 bases fit TRBD2. V lost 1 base and J lost 10; bases outside the gene matches: 10. The CDR3 spans 15 residues. Germline values: CDR1 SEHNR, CDR2 FQNEAQ (reference sequence). CDR3 sequence (DNA): TGTGCCAGCAGCTTAGAGGAACTAGCGACTAGGGAGCAGTTCTTC. Residues: CASSLEELATREQFF.

The V and J genes are TRBV5-6 and TRBJ2-3; 10 nucleotides match TRBD1. Germline V lookup: CDR1 SGHDT, CDR2 YYEEEE. The V and J ends lost 3 bases and 4 bases, in that order; junction bases with no gene match: 2. The CDR3 runs 14 residues. CDR3 sequence: CASSWGTGADTQYF. In DNA form, the CDR3 reads TGTGCCAGCAGCTGGGGGACAGGGGCAGATACGCAGTATTTT.

On this clone: This sample includes further DNA sequences coding for the same CDR3. The rearrangement links TRBV6-6 to TRBJ1-1; D is unresolved. This CDR3 has 13 residues. Trimming took 0 bases from V and 1 from J, leaving 3 bases between them. Germline loops: CDR1 MNHNY, CDR2 SVGAGI (reference sequence). The CDR3 DNA reads TGTGCCAGCAGTTACTCGAGGAACACTGAAGCTTTCTTT. This translates into CASSYSRNTEAFF.

This chain connects TRBV7-6 to TRBJ2-3; 12 bases map to TRBD2. CDR1 SGHVS and CDR2 FNYEAQ come from the germline V gene. The CDR3 has 18 residues. V lost 3 bases, J lost 7 bases, and 14 bases stayed unmatched. The CDR3 protein is CASSLTISTSGSMNTQYF. The CDR3 DNA follows: TGTGCCAGCAGCTTGACCATTTCGACTAGCGGGAGTATGAATACGCAGTATTTT.

The chain carries TRBV29-1 and TRBJ2-2; D might be TRBD2 (6 bases). This CDR3 has 13 amino acids. Germline V CDR1 and CDR2: SQVTM, ANQGSEA. V was cut by 6 bases and J by 6 bases, with 14 bases left in between. The DNA of the CDR3 is TGCAGCGTCGACGGGGGATGGGCCGGGGAGCTGTTTTTT. Protein: CSVDGGWAGELFF.

J is TRBJ2-1 and V is TRBV5-1; TRBD2 aligns across 10 bases. This CDR3 spans 16 amino acids. V lost 0 bases to trimming and J lost 3 bases; unmatched junction nucleotides: 3. The germline V gene has CDR1 SGHRS and CDR2 YFSETQ. The DNA for the CDR3 is TGCGCCAGCAGCTTGGAGACTAGCGGGTACTACAATGAGCAGTTCTTC. Translation: CASSLETSGYYNEQFF.

The chain joins TRBV4-3 to TRBJ2-1, with TRBD1 identical over 7 bases. The CDR3 spans 17 residues. The V segment lost 1 base and the J segment 2 bases; nucleotides outside the gene matches: 8. Per the germline V gene, CDR1 is LGHNA and CDR2 is YSLEER. CDR3 nucleotides: TGCGCCAGCAGCCAAGTTTTTGGACAGGAGACCTACAATGAGCAGTTCTTC. Its translation is CASSQVFGQETYNEQFF.

The chain is built from TRBV4-3 and TRBJ1-2; no clear D. The CDR3 has 14 amino acids. The V gene lost 0 bases and the J gene lost 2 bases, with 7 bases spanning the gap. Germline CDR1 and CDR2: LGHNA and YSLEER. Here the CDR3 reads CASSQERANYGYTF. DNA of the CDR3: TGCGCCAGCAGCCAAGAACGGGCGAACTATGGCTACACCTTC.

This chain uses TRBV5-4 with TRBJ1-2; no clear D gene. Germline lookup yields CDR1 SGHNT and CDR2 YYREEE (reference sequence). This CDR3 comprises 14 residues. Trimming took off 0 bases at V and 6 bases at J, with 12 bases between the two ends. CDR3 loop: CASSLESLGDGYTF. The CDR3 DNA follows: TGTGCCAGCAGCTTGGAGTCCCTAGGCGATGGCTACACCTTC. Supplemented by reference TRBV5-4 and TRBJ1-2, the full variable domain reads ETGVTQSPTHLIKTRGQQVTLRCSSQSGHNTVSWYQQALGQGPQFIFQYYREEENGRGNFPPRFSGLQFPNYSSELNVNALELDDSALYLCASSLESLGDGYTFGSGTRLTVV.

The CDR3 DNA sequence: TGTGCCAGCAGTTCTGCCTCCGGGACTAGCGGTGGAGACTACGAGCAGTACTTC. Translating it yields CASSSASGTSGGDYEQYF. V gene TRBV28 combines with J gene TRBJ2-7; TRBD2 agrees at 11 bases. Germline CDR1 reads MDHEN; CDR2 reads SYDVKM. The CDR3 runs 18 residues. V shed 4 bases and J 3 bases; nucleotides not matched to a gene: 14.

In this sample, this clone turned up many times. The chain carries TRBV7-9 and TRBJ1-1; 10 bases align to TRBD1. The trim removed 1 base at V and 0 bases at J, leaving 8 bases unmatched. Germline V gene lookup returns CDR1 SEHNR and CDR2 FQNEAQ (reference sequence). This CDR3 has 18 residues. CDR3 loop: CASSLGGTGELMNTEAFF. CDR3 in DNA: TGTGCCAGCAGCTTAGGGGGGACAGGGGAGTTGATGAACACTGAAGCTTTCTTT.

The chain is built from TRBV6-6 and TRBJ2-5, with a weak D call TRBD2 (5 bases). V dropped 8 bases and J dropped 5 bases, with 18 bases sitting between them. The CDR3 spans 14 residues. Germline lookup yields CDR1 MNHNY and CDR2 SVGAGI (reference sequence). CDR3 protein: CASVTGNLMETQYF. The DNA of the CDR3 is TGTGCCAGCGTTACCGGGAACCTCATGGAGACCCAGTACTTC.

A note on this clone: This sample also contains other DNA sequences that code for the same CDR3. The chain is built from TRBV4-1 and TRBJ1-4; tentatively, D is TRBD1 (5 bases). V lost 1 base and J 4 bases, leaving 7 bases between the germline ends. Germline V gene data show CDR1 as MGHRA and CDR2 as YSYEKL. This CDR3 is 14 amino acids long. Written as DNA, the CDR3 is TGCGCCAGCAGCCAAGTCAGGGATAATGAAAAACTGTTTTTT. It encodes CASSQVRDNEKLFF.

This chain joins TRBV4-1 and TRBJ2-2; D is unclear. V was trimmed by 0 bases and J by 4 bases, leaving 6 bases between them. This CDR3 region has 14 residues. Germline V gene lookup returns CDR1 MGHRA and CDR2 YSYEKL. The CDR3 protein is CASSQEWVTGELFF. CDR3 nucleotides: TGCGCCAGCAGCCAAGAGTGGGTCACCGGGGAGCTGTTTTTT.

The genes are TRBV6-4 and TRBJ2-1; 10 bases match TRBD1. The CDR3 totals 16 residues. CDR1 and CDR2 from the germline V gene are MRHNA and SNTAGT. V gave up 4 bases and J gave up 8 bases; unmatched junction bases: 11. The CDR3 reads CASSAWGTGEIDEQFF. The CDR3 DNA reads as TGTGCCAGCAGTGCGTGGGGGACAGGGGAGATCGATGAGCAGTTCTTC.

The gene calls are TRBV4-1 and TRBJ2-2, with D uncertain. CDR3 length: 11 amino acids. Germline CDR1 MGHRA, CDR2 YSYEKL. V lost 3 bases to trimming and J lost 13 bases, with 9 bases between them. This CDR3 reads CASSQAMRLFF. CDR3 bases: TGCGCCAGCAGCCAGGCTATGAGGCTGTTTTTT.

This chain links TRBV4-3 with TRBJ1-2; no definite D call. The CDR3 is 15 amino acids. The germline V and J ends were trimmed by 0 bases and 4 bases, with 12 bases remaining between them. Germline lookup yields CDR1 LGHNA and CDR2 YSLEER. The CDR3 nucleotides read TGCGCCAGCAGCCAAGATGCGGCGGCGATCTATGGCTACACCTTC. This encodes CASSQDAAAIYGYTF.